This TCR beta chain appears in the sequencing data of a study of cytotoxic CD8 clonotypes in ibrutinib-treated CLL. The wider study: With a range of 6 to 36, the median treatment time before response samples were taken was more than 10 months. The study, taken as a whole, reports: Age-matched healthy donor levels were exceeded by baseline clonality, which tracked circulating CD8+ T-cell counts.

Profiling relied on immunoSEQ multiplex PCR, and the TCRdb table lists in-frame clones only, not all of them. The profile shows about 130,000 clones, roughly 76% of them singletons. Details on this clone: The antigen remains unidentified.

The ends were cut back, 1 base at V and 7 bases at J, with 17 bases in the middle. The CDR3 consists of 16 residues. Germline V CDR1 and CDR2: SGHTA, FQGTGA. The sequence came from a human donor with chronic lymphocytic leukemia. This chain joins TRBV7-3 and TRBJ2-1; possible D gene TRBD2, 7 bases. This material consisted of PBMCs, taken after 24 months of ibrutinib treatment. In DNA, the CDR3 is TGTGCCAGCAGCTTAAGTCCGGGGGGCTTTGGTAATGAGCAGTTCTTC. The encoded protein is CASSLSPGGFGNEQFF.